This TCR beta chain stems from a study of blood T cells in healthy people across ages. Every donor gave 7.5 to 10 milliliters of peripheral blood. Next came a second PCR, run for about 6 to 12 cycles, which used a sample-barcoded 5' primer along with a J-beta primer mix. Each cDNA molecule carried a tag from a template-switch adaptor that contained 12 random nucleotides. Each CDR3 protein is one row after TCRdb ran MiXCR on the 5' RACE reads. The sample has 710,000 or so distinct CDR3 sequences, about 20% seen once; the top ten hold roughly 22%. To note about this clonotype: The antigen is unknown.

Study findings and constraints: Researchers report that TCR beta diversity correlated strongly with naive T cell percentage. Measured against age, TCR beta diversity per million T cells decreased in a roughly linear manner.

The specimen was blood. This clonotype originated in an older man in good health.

The CDR3 DNA is TGTGCCAACCTGAAACAGGGGTCAGGGGCCAACGTCCTGACTTTC. It specifies CANLKQGSGANVLTF. The chain uses TRBV7-9 and TRBJ2-6; TRBD1 matches at 7 bases. There are 15 residues in the CDR3. Losses at the gene ends were 10 bases for V and 4 bases for J; bases not matched to a gene: 10. Per germline, CDR1 SEHNR and CDR2 FQNEAQ (reference sequence).